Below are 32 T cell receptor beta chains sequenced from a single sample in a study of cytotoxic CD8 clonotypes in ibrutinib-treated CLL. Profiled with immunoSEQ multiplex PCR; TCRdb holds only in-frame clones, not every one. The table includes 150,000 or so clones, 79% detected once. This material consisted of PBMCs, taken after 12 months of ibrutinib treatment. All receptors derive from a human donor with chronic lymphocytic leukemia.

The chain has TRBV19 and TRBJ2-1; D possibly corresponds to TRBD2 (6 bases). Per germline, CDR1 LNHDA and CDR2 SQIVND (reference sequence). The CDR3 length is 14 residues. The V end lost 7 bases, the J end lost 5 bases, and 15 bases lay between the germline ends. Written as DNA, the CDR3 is TGTGCCAGTACCGGGGCTAGCGCCAACAATGAGCAGTTCTTC. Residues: CASTGASANNEQFF.

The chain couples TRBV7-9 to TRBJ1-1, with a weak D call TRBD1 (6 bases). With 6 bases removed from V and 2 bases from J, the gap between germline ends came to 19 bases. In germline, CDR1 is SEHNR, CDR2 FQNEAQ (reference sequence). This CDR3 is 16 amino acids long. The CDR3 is CASSSNRVILNTEAFF. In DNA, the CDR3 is TGTGCCAGCAGTTCGAACAGGGTTATATTAAACACTGAAGCTTTCTTT.

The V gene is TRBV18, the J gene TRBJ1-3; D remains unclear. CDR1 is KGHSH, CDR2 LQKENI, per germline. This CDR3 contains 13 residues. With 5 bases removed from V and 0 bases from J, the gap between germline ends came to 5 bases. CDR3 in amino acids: CASSSDSGNTIYF. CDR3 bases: TGTGCCAGCTCATCAGACTCTGGAAACACCATATATTTT.

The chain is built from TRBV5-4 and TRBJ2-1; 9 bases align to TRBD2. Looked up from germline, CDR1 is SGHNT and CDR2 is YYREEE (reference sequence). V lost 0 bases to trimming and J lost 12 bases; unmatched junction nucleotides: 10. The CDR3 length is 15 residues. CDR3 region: CASSLERGGGRGQFF. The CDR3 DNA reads TGTGCCAGCAGCTTGGAGAGGGGTGGCGGGAGGGGGCAGTTCTTC.

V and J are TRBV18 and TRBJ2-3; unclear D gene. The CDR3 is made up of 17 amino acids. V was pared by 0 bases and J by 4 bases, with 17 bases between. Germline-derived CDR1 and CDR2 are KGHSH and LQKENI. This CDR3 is CASSPPVAPNSPDTQYF. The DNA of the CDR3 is TGTGCCAGCTCACCACCGGTCGCTCCGAATTCGCCAGATACGCAGTATTTT.

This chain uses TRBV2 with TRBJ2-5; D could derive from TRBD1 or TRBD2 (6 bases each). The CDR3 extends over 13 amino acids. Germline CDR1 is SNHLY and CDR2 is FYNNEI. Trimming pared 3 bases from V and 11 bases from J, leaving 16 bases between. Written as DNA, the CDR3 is TGTGCCAGCAGTGACCCGCACGGGGGCCAGCAGTACTTC. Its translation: CASSDPHGGQQYF.

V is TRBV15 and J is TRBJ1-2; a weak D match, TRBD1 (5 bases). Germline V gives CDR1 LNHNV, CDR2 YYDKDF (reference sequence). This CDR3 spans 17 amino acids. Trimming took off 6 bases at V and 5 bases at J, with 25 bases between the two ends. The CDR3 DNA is TGTGCCACCAGTTCTTTGGCCCCAACAGGCCCCTTTTATGGCTACACCTTC. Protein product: CATSSLAPTGPFYGYTF.

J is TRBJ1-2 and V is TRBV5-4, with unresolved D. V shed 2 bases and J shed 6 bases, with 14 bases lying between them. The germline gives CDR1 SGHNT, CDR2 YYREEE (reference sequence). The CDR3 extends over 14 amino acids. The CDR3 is CASSFVIAGDGYTF. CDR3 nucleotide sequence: TGTGCCAGCAGCTTTGTTATAGCGGGCGATGGCTACACCTTC.

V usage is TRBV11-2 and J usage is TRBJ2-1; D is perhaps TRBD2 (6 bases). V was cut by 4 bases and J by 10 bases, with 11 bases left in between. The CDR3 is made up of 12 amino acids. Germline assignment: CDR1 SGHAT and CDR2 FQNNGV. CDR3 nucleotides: TGTGCCAGCAGCTCAGACAGCGGGGAGCAGTTCTTC. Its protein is CASSSDSGEQFF.

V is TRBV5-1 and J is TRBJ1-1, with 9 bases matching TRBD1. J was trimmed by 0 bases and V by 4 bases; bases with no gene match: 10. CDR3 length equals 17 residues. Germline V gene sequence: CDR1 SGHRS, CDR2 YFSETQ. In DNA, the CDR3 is TGCGCCAGCAGCGTTGGGACAGGGTCGGCTCTGAACACTGAAGCTTTCTTT. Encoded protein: CASSVGTGSALNTEAFF.

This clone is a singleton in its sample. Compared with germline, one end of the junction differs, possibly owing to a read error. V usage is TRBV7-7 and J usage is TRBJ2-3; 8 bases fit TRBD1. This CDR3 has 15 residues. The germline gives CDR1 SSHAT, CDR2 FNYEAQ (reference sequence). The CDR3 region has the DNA TGTGCTAGCAGCTTCGGACAGGGCGGCACAGATACGCAGTATTTT. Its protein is CASSFGQGGTDTQYF.

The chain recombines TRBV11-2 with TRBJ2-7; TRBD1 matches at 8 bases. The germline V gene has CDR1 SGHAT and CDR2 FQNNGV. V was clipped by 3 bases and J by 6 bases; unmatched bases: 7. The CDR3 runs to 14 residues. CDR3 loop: CASSFDRGLGEQYF. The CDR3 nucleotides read TGTGCCAGCAGCTTCGACAGGGGTTTGGGCGAGCAGTACTTC.

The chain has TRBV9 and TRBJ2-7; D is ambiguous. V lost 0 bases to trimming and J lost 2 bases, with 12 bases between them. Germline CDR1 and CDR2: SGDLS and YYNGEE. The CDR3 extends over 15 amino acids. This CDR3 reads CASSVDFRRTYEQYF. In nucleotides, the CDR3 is TGTGCCAGCAGCGTAGATTTTCGTCGGACCTACGAGCAGTACTTC. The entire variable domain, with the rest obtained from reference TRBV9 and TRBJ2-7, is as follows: DSGVTQTPKHLITATGQRVTLRCSPRSGDLSVYWYQQSLDQGLQFLIQYYNGEERAKGNILERFSAQQFPDLHSELNLSSLELGDSALYFCASSVDFRRTYEQYFGPGTRLTVT.

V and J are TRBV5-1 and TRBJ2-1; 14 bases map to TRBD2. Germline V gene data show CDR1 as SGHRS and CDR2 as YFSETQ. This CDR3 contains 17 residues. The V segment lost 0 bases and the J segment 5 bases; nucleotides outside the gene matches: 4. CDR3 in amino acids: CASSLGLTSGRDNEQFF. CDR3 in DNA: TGCGCCAGCAGCTTGGGCCTGACTAGCGGGAGGGACAATGAGCAGTTCTTC.

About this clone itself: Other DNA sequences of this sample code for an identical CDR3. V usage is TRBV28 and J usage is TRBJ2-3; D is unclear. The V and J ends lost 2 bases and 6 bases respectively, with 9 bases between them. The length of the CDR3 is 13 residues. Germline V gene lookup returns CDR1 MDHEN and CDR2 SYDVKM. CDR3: CASSLRSTDTQYF. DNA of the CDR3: TGTGCCAGCAGTTTACGTTCTACGGATACGCAGTATTTT.

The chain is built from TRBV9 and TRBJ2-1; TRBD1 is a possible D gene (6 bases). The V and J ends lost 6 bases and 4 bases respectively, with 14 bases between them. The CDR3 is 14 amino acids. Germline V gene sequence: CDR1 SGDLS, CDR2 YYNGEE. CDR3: CASNAGEVYNEQFF. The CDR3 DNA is TGTGCCAGCAACGCAGGGGAAGTTTACAATGAGCAGTTCTTC. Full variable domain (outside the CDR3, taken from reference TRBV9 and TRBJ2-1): DSGVTQTPKHLITATGQRVTLRCSPRSGDLSVYWYQQSLDQGLQFLIQYYNGEERAKGNILERFSAQQFPDLHSELNLSSLELGDSALYFCASNAGEVYNEQFFGPGTRLTVL.

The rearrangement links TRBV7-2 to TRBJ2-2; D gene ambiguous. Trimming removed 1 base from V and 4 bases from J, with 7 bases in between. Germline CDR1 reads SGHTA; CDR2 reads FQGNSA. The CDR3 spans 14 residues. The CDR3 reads CASSLVDITGELFF. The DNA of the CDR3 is TGTGCCAGCAGCTTAGTAGACATCACCGGGGAGCTGTTTTTT.

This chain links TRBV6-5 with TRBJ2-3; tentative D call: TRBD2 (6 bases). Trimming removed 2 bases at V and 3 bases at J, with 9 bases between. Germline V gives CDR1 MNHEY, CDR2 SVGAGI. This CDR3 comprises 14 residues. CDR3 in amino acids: CASSYREITDTQYF. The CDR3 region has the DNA TGTGCCAGCAGTTACCGGGAGATTACAGATACGCAGTATTTT.

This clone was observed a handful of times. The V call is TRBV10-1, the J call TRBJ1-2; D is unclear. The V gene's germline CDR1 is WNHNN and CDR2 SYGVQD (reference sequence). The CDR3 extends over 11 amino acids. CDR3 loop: CVKHCGSGYTF. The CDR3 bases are TGCGTTAAACACTGTGGATCTGGCTACACCTTC.

CDR3 nucleotides: TGCGCCAGCAGCCAGGGAAAGATAGCGGGAGGAACCACAGATACGCAGTATTTT. As protein: CASSQGKIAGGTTDTQYF. J is TRBJ2-3 and V is TRBV4-3, with 10 positions matching TRBD2. This CDR3 contains 18 residues. The trim removed 3 bases at V and 2 bases at J, leaving 11 bases unmatched. From germline, CDR1 is LGHNA and CDR2 YSLEER.

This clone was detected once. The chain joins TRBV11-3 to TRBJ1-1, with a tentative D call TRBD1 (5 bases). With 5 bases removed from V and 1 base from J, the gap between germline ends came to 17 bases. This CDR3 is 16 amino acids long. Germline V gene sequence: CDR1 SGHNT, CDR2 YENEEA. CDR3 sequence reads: CASSHSGASPNTEAFF. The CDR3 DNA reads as TGTGCCAGCAGCCACTCCGGGGCGTCCCCGAACACTGAAGCTTTCTTT.

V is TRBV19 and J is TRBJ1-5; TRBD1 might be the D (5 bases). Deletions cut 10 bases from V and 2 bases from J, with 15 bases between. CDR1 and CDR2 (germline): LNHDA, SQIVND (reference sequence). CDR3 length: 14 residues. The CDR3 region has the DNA TGTGCCACCGGAGGGGTTTCTGGCAATCAGCCCCAGCATTTT. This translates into CATGGVSGNQPQHF.

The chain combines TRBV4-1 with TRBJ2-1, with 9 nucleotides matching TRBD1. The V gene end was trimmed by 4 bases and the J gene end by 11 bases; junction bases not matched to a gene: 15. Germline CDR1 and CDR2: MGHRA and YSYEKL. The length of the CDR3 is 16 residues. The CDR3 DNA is TGCGCCAGCAGCCGGGGACAGGGTAGGTTGGGGGTCCAGCAGTTCTTC. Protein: CASSRGQGRLGVQQFF.

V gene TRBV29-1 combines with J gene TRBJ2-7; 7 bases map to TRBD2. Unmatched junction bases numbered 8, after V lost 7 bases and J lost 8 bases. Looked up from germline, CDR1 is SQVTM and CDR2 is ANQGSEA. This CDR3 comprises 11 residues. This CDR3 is CSGGAGAQQYF. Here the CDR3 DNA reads TGCAGCGGAGGGGCGGGAGCTCAGCAGTACTTC.

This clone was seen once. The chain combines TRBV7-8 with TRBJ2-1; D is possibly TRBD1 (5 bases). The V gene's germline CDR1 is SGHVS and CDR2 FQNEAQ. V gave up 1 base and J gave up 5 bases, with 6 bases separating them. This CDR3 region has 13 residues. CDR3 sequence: CASSLDRNNEQFF. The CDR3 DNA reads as TGTGCCAGCAGCTTAGACAGGAACAATGAGCAGTTCTTC.

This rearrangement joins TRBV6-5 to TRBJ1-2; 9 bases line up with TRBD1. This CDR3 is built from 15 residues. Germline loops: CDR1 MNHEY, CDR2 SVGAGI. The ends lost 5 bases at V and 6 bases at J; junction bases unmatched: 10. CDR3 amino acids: CASSVNTDRGHGYTF. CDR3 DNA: TGTGCCAGCAGTGTAAATACGGACAGGGGCCATGGCTACACCTTC.

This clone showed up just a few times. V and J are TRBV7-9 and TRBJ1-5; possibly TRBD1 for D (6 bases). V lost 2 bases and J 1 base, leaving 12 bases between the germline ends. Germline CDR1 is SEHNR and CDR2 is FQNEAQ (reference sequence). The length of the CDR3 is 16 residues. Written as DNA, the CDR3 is TGTGCCAGCAGCTTATCGGGGGCCCGGAGCAATCAGCCCCAGCATTTT. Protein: CASSLSGARSNQPQHF.

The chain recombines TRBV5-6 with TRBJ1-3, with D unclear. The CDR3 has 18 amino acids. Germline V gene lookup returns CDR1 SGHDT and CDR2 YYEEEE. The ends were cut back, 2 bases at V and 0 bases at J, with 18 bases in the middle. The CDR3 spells CASSLELLDGSSGNTIYF. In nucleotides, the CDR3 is TGTGCCAGCAGCTTAGAACTACTCGACGGAAGCTCTGGAAACACCATATATTTT.

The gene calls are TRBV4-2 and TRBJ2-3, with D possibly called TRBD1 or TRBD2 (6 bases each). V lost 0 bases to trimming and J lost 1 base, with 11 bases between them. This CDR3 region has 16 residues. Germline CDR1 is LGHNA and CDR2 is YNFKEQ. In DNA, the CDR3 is TGTGCCAGCAGCCAAGACGTGGAGGGGGGCACAGATACGCAGTATTTT. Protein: CASSQDVEGGTDTQYF.

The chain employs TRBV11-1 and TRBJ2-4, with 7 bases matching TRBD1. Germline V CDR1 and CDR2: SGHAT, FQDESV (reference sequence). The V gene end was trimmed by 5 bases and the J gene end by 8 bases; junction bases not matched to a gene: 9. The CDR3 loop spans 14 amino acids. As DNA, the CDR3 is TGTGCCAGCAGCAGACGACAGGGTCAGGACATTCAGTACTTC. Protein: CASSRRQGQDIQYF.

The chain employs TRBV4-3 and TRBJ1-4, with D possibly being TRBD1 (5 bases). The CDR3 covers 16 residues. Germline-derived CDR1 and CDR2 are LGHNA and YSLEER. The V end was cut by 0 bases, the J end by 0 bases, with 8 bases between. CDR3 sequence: CASSQELTATNEKLFF. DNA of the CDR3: TGCGCCAGCAGCCAAGAATTGACAGCAACTAATGAAAAACTGTTTTTT.

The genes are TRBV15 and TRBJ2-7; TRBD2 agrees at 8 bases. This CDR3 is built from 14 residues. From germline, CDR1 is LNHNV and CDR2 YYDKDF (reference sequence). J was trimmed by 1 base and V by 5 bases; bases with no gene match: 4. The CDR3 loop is CATSQTSASYEQYF. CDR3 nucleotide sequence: TGTGCCACCAGCCAGACTAGCGCATCCTACGAGCAGTACTTC.